Following are 11 T cell receptor beta chains from one sample sequenced in a study of chemoradiotherapy in HPV16-positive cancers. Only in-frame clones appear in the TCRdb table, and some are missing; sequencing was by immunoSEQ multiplex PCR. The profile shows more than 5,500 clones, around 74% of them singletons. Sample collection occurred from a patient who underwent chemoradiotherapy. Every receptor here comes from a human donor with HPV-associated anogenital cancer.

This clone appeared once. The sample holds other DNA sequences that translate to the same CDR3. This sequence joins TRBV27 and TRBJ2-1; 12 nucleotides line up with TRBD2. V trimming: 3 bases; J trimming: 5 bases; junction bases outside the gene matches: 8. This CDR3 has 17 residues. CDR1 and CDR2 (germline): MNHEY, SMNVEV (reference sequence). The CDR3 region has the DNA TGTGCCAGCAGTTTCCGCAGACTAGCGGGGGAGAACAATGAGCAGTTCTTC. It translates to CASSFRRLAGENNEQFF.

This clone was detected only once. The rearrangement uses TRBV10-3 and TRBJ2-6; 8 nucleotides line up with TRBD1. This CDR3 is built from 15 residues. CDR1 and CDR2 from the germline V gene are ENHRY and SYGVKD. The V gene end was trimmed by 5 bases and the J gene end by 4 bases; junction bases not matched to a gene: 4. CDR3 sequence: CAISPQGVGANVLTF. CDR3 DNA: TGTGCCATCAGTCCACAGGGGGTCGGGGCCAACGTCCTGACTTTC.

The chain recombines TRBV7-2 with TRBJ2-7; 11 bases are shared with TRBD2. The V gene's germline CDR1 is SGHTA and CDR2 FQGNSA. The CDR3 sequence is 18 residues long. V gave up 1 base and J gave up 5 bases; unmatched junction bases: 13. The CDR3 reads CASSLEGGSGGAYHEQYF. The CDR3 DNA reads TGTGCCAGCAGCTTAGAAGGGGGTAGCGGGGGGGCCTACCACGAGCAGTACTTC.

The chain joins TRBV6-1 to TRBJ1-3, with 9 bases matching TRBD1. The V segment lost 5 bases and the J segment 0 bases; nucleotides outside the gene matches: 2. Per the germline V gene, CDR1 is MNHNS and CDR2 is SASEGT. This CDR3 comprises 15 residues. This chain's CDR3 is CASSRDRVSGNTIYF. The CDR3 DNA reads as TGTGCCAGCAGTCGGGACAGGGTCTCTGGAAACACCATATATTTT.

V gene TRBV29-1 combines with J gene TRBJ2-7; TRBD2 matches at 9 bases. The CDR3 extends over 16 amino acids. CDR1 SQVTM and CDR2 ANQGSEA come from the germline V gene. J lost 5 bases, V lost 4 bases, and 15 bases had no gene match. The CDR3 sequence is CSVAVPSGGQVNEQYF. Written as DNA, the CDR3 is TGCAGCGTTGCCGTCCCGAGCGGGGGGCAAGTTAACGAGCAGTACTTC.

This chain connects TRBV18 to TRBJ2-7; TRBD2 might be the D (6 bases). Trimming took off 0 bases at V and 1 base at J, with 16 bases between the two ends. CDR1 is KGHSH and CDR2 is LQKENI in the germline V gene. The CDR3 extends over 17 amino acids. This CDR3 reads CASSPPWSQAGSYEQYF. Here the CDR3 DNA reads TGTGCCAGCTCACCACCGTGGAGCCAGGCGGGGTCCTACGAGCAGTACTTC.

The V gene is TRBV19, the J gene TRBJ1-1; TRBD1 matches 8 bases. CDR1 is LNHDA, CDR2 SQIVND, per germline (reference sequence). This CDR3 has 12 residues. V dropped 10 bases and J dropped 5; count of bases not matched to a gene: 6. The CDR3 spells CATEQGGTEAFF. The CDR3 DNA is TGTGCCACCGAACAGGGGGGTACTGAAGCTTTCTTT. The full variable domain, completed using reference TRBV19 and TRBJ1-1, is DGGITQSPKYLFRKEGQNVTLSCEQNLNHDAMYWYRQDPGQGLRLIYYSQIVNDFQKGDIAEGYSVSREKKESFPLTVTSAQKNPTAFYLCATEQGGTEAFFGQGTRLTVV.

CDR3 bases: TGCGCCAGCAGCCTTGAAAATCCGGGGAATGAGCAGTTCTTC. Amino acids: CASSLENPGNEQFF. The V call is TRBV5-1, the J call TRBJ2-1; possible D gene TRBD2, 5 bases. The CDR3 consists of 14 residues. CDR1 is SGHRS, CDR2 YFSETQ, per germline. V shed 4 bases and J shed 7 bases, with 15 bases lying between them.

The J gene is TRBJ1-6, the V gene TRBV7-2, with D unresolved. This CDR3 comprises 15 residues. In germline, CDR1 is SGHTA, CDR2 FQGNSA. Trimming pared 5 bases from V and 8 bases from J, leaving 16 bases between. CDR3 amino acids: CASSLLAWGDSPLHF. Written as DNA, the CDR3 is TGTGCCAGCAGCCTGTTGGCATGGGGTGATTCACCCCTCCACTTT.

V gene TRBV27 combines with J gene TRBJ2-7, with TRBD1 matching 7 bases. The ends lost 3 bases at V and 2 bases at J; junction bases unmatched: 16. Germline V gene data show CDR1 as MNHEY and CDR2 as SMNVEV (reference sequence). CDR3 length: 18 residues. The CDR3 coding sequence is TGTGCCAGCAGTTTTCGCGTATCCGGGACAGATCCCCCCTACGAGCAGTACTTC. Its protein product is CASSFRVSGTDPPYEQYF.

A few counts support this clone. In nucleotides, the CDR3 is TGTGCCATCAGTGAGGGACTAGGGGACCTCTCCTACGAGCAGTACTTC. This translates into CAISEGLGDLSYEQYF. The rearrangement links TRBV10-3 to TRBJ2-7, with 7 bases identical to TRBD2. The CDR3 totals 16 residues. The germline CDR1 and CDR2 sequences are ENHRY and SYGVKD. V lost 2 bases, J lost 0 bases, and 7 bases stayed unmatched.